A single sample gave rise to the 16 T cell receptor beta chains below, sequenced in a study of shared clonotypes between healthy human individuals. Profiled with immunoSEQ multiplex PCR; TCRdb holds only in-frame clones, not every one. The table records approximately 1.5 million clones, 95% to 99% of them present only once. Material for sequencing was naive CD4+ T cells sorted from blood. Subset given: CD45RA+ positively selected. The origin of the receptors is a man aged 30-40 years in good health.

The chain employs TRBV5-1 and TRBJ2-1; D possibly corresponds to TRBD2 (6 bases). With 4 bases removed from V and 9 bases from J, the gap between germline ends came to 11 bases. The V gene's germline CDR1 is SGHRS and CDR2 YFSETQ. CDR3 length: 12 amino acids. The CDR3 spells CASSETSREQFF. DNA of the CDR3: TGCGCCAGCAGCGAAACTAGCCGTGAGCAGTTCTTC.

V and J are TRBV9 and TRBJ2-7; D possibly corresponds to TRBD1 (6 bases). CDR3 length equals 15 residues. Germline CDR1 SGDLS, CDR2 YYNGEE. V was clipped by 0 bases and J by 7 bases, with 17 bases between them. The CDR3 region is CASSVAPAGVSEQYF. As DNA, the CDR3 is TGTGCCAGCAGCGTAGCCCCCGCAGGGGTGAGTGAGCAGTACTTC.

This clone was counted once. This sequence joins TRBV5-8 and TRBJ2-2; 9 bases are a match to TRBD2. J was trimmed by 2 bases and V by 4 bases; bases with no gene match: 12. CDR3 length equals 18 residues. The germline CDR1 and CDR2 sequences are SGHTS and YDEGEE. The chain's CDR3 is CASSQGFGLAGNTGELFF. The CDR3 nucleotides read TGTGCCAGCAGCCAAGGGTTCGGGCTAGCGGGAAACACCGGGGAGCTGTTTTTT.

V usage is TRBV4-3 and J usage is TRBJ1-5; 10 bases are shared with TRBD1. The CDR3 contains 15 residues. Germline V CDR1 and CDR2: LGHNA, YSLEER. The J segment lost 4 bases and the V segment lost 4 bases, leaving 4 bases of the junction unmatched. As DNA, the CDR3 is TGCGCCAGCAGCCTCTGGACAGGGGGGAATCAGCCCCAGCATTTT. Translated: CASSLWTGGNQPQHF.

The V gene is TRBV29-1, the J gene TRBJ1-2, with D unresolved. The CDR3 has 13 amino acids. Trimming left V 5 bases short and J 4 bases short, with 14 bases between. Germline lookup yields CDR1 SQVTM and CDR2 ANQGSEA. The CDR3 sequence is CSVLERSTYGYTF. The CDR3 DNA reads as TGCAGCGTTCTCGAGAGGAGCACCTATGGCTACACCTTC.

The rearrangement links TRBV2 to TRBJ2-3; the D gene is possibly TRBD2 (6 bases). V lost 8 bases and J 2 bases, leaving 32 bases between the germline ends. CDR3 length equals 20 residues. Germline loops: CDR1 SNHLY, CDR2 FYNNEI. CDR3 in DNA: TGTGCCAGCCGACGGTTGGAAGACCGGGACTCGCTTAGAAACACAGATACGCAGTATTTT. This codes for CASRRLEDRDSLRNTDTQYF.

This clone was observed once. The V and J genes are TRBV10-3 and TRBJ2-7; D is possibly TRBD1 (6 bases). Trimming removed 2 bases from V and 3 bases from J, with 17 bases in between. The CDR3 loop spans 16 amino acids. CDR1 is ENHRY and CDR2 is SYGVKD in the germline V gene. CDR3 DNA: TGTGCCATCAGTGAGCAGGGGTCGCTTTCCGGCTACGAGCAGTACTTC. Translation gives CAISEQGSLSGYEQYF.

Comment on this clone: At the DNA level, this CDR3 is encoded by other sequences in the same sample as well. V gene TRBV30 combines with J gene TRBJ1-3; unclear D gene. Trimming took 0 bases from V and 0 from J, leaving 6 bases between them. CDR1 and CDR2 (germline): GTSNPN, SVGIG (reference sequence). This CDR3 spans 14 amino acids. The CDR3 region is CAWSVSHSGNTIYF. DNA for the CDR3: TGTGCCTGGAGTGTATCCCACTCTGGAAACACCATATATTTT.

Concerning this clone itself: Germline and junction disagree at one end, which may indicate a read error. This chain connects TRBV4-1 to TRBJ2-3; D possibly matches TRBD1 or TRBD2 (5 bases each). The CDR3 loop spans 13 amino acids. Germline V CDR1 and CDR2: MGHRA, YSYEKL. Here the CDR3 DNA reads TGCGCCAGCAGCAAAGAGGGGACAGATACGCAGTATTTT. This sequence encodes CASSKEGTDTQYF.

The CDR3 coding sequence is TGTGCCAGCTCACGTGATGTAGCCAAAAACATTCAGTACTTC. Translation gives CASSRDVAKNIQYF. V and J are TRBV18 and TRBJ2-4, with D unresolved. CDR1 and CDR2 (germline): KGHSH, LQKENI. The CDR3 is 14 amino acids. V was pared by 4 bases and J by 0 bases, with 7 bases between.

The CDR3 nucleotides are TGTGCCATCAGTGGGCCGGGGACAGGAGCGCCCGATACGCAGTATTTT. This codes for CAISGPGTGAPDTQYF. The chain links TRBV10-3 to TRBJ2-3; the match to TRBD1 covers 8 bases. The V and J ends lost 4 bases and 6 bases, in that order; junction bases with no gene match: 12. This CDR3 is 16 amino acids long. The germline V gene has CDR1 ENHRY and CDR2 SYGVKD.

J is TRBJ2-3 and V is TRBV6-5; 7 nucleotides agree with TRBD2. This CDR3 contains 16 residues. The germline V gene has CDR1 MNHEY and CDR2 SVGAGI. Losses at the gene ends were 0 bases for V and 2 bases for J; bases not matched to a gene: 5. CDR3 region: CASSYSTGGTTDTQYF. CDR3 bases: TGTGCCAGCAGTTACTCGACGGGAGGAACCACAGATACGCAGTATTTT.

The V call is TRBV19, the J call TRBJ1-1; the D gene is possibly TRBD1 (5 bases). V lost 2 bases to trimming and J lost 1 base, with 11 bases between them. Germline-derived CDR1 and CDR2 are LNHDA and SQIVND (reference sequence). The CDR3 runs to 15 residues. CDR3 amino acids: CASSIRPGSNTEAFF. Written as DNA, the CDR3 is TGTGCCAGTAGTATACGGCCAGGGTCGAACACTGAAGCTTTCTTT.

The count of this clone is one. CDR3 DNA: TGCGCCAGCAGCTTGGAGGGGGATGAAGCTTTCTTT. It encodes CASSLEGDEAFF. The J gene is TRBJ1-1, the V gene TRBV5-1, with a possible D match to TRBD1 (6 bases). Germline CDR1 is SGHRS and CDR2 is YFSETQ. V gave up 0 bases and J gave up 7 bases, with 7 bases separating them. CDR3 length: 12 residues.

The chain carries TRBV5-1 and TRBJ1-4; no clear D gene. With 4 bases removed from V and 4 bases from J, the gap between germline ends came to 8 bases. CDR3 size: 13 residues. The germline CDR1 and CDR2 sequences are SGHRS and YFSETQ. The CDR3 region has the DNA TGCGCCAGCAGCCCGGAACGTAATGAAAAACTGTTTTTT. Protein: CASSPERNEKLFF.

This chain joins TRBV10-3 and TRBJ2-2, with TRBD1 matching 7 bases. Germline V gene sequence: CDR1 ENHRY, CDR2 SYGVKD. V was clipped by 2 bases and J by 1 base; unmatched bases: 1. The CDR3 is 15 amino acids. Here the CDR3 reads CAISEGTVNTGELFF. DNA of the CDR3: TGTGCCATCAGTGAGGGGACAGTGAACACCGGGGAGCTGTTTTTT.